One sample yielded the 29 T cell receptor beta chains listed below, sequenced in a study of a mutant IDH1 vaccine in newly diagnosed glioma (dated by TCRdb to the early 2020s). Library creation used the immunoSEQ multiplex PCR assay. The immuneACCESS repertoire file appears here via TCRdb, limited to in-frame rearrangements. These files lack a portion of the clones; in checked studies, under half of the deficit traces to unresolved V genes, and the cause of the others is not known. The sample table holds tens of thousands of clones, of which around three quarters were seen once. In total, the top ten clones hold 8% to 10% of the sample. Antigens for these TCRs are unknown. The sample's time point label, decoded: week 11, during vaccination. Each vaccine dose, consisting of 300 ug of a 20-mer mutant IDH1 peptide in Montanide, was administered subcutaneously with topical imiquimod. The sample here was PBMCs, taken from a glioma patient whose treatment included an IDH1 peptide vaccine. Receptors were obtained from a man aged 35-49 years with glioma.

The gene calls are TRBV27 and TRBJ1-2; no reliable D call. Germline CDR1 MNHEY, CDR2 SMNVEV (reference sequence). This CDR3 has 14 amino acids. Trimming removed 3 bases from V and 6 bases from J, with 14 bases in between. DNA of the CDR3: TGTGCCAGCAGTTTCAGGAAAGTGTCGGATGGCTACACCTTC. As protein: CASSFRKVSDGYTF.

The V and J genes are TRBV27 and TRBJ1-1; no reliable D call. This CDR3 region has 13 residues. Germline CDR1 and CDR2: MNHEY and SMNVEV (reference sequence). The V end was cut by 1 base, the J end by 5 bases, with 8 bases between. The CDR3, as DNA: TGTGCCAGCAGTTTATATGGAGGGACTGAAGCTTTCTTT. Translation: CASSLYGGTEAFF.

The gene calls are TRBV27 and TRBJ2-3; D uncertain. CDR3 length equals 15 residues. V was clipped by 0 bases and J by 3 bases, with 10 bases between them. Germline assignment: CDR1 MNHEY and CDR2 SMNVEV (reference sequence). The CDR3 protein is CASSLSVEGTDTQYF. In DNA form, the CDR3 reads TGTGCCAGCAGTTTATCTGTGGAAGGGACAGATACGCAGTATTTT.

The V gene is TRBV2, the J gene TRBJ1-5; 9 bases match TRBD1. V shed 3 bases, J shed 7 bases, and the junction held 4 bases outside the gene matches. Germline V gene lookup returns CDR1 SNHLY and CDR2 FYNNEI. The CDR3 loop spans 14 amino acids. The CDR3 DNA reads TGTGCCAGCAGTGAGGGGGGGACAGGGCAGCCCCAGCATTTT. Protein: CASSEGGTGQPQHF. The full variable domain, rest sourced from reference TRBV2 and TRBJ1-5, is EPEVTQTPSHQVTQMGQEVILRCVPISNHLYFYWYRQILGQKVEFLVSFYNNEISEKSEIFDDQFSVERPDGSNFTLKIRSTKLEDSAMYFCASSEGGTGQPQHFGDGTRLSIL.

The gene calls are TRBV6-5 and TRBJ2-4; 7 bases are shared with TRBD1. Losses at the gene ends were 5 bases for V and 0 bases for J; bases not matched to a gene: 4. The CDR3 length is 15 residues. Germline-derived CDR1 and CDR2 are MNHEY and SVGAGI. The CDR3, as DNA: TGTGCCAGCAGTCCGGACAGGATAGCCAAAAACATTCAGTACTTC. Its protein is CASSPDRIAKNIQYF.

This sequence joins TRBV11-3 and TRBJ2-1; 7 bases line up with TRBD2. Germline V gene data show CDR1 as SGHNT and CDR2 as YENEEA. CDR3 size: 16 residues. The ends lost 3 bases at V and 2 bases at J; junction bases unmatched: 7. CDR3 bases: TGTGCCAGCAGCTTGGGGACTAAGGTCCCCTACAATGAGCAGTTCTTC. Protein sequence: CASSLGTKVPYNEQFF.

This clone was detected once. In DNA form, the CDR3 reads TGTGCCAGTAGTCCTAGACTAGCGGGAGACCCTGGGGCCAACGTCCTGACTTTC. Protein: CASSPRLAGDPGANVLTF. V and J are TRBV19 and TRBJ2-6, with 12 nucleotides matching TRBD2. With V trimmed by 5 bases and J by 2 bases, 7 bases remained unmatched. CDR1 and CDR2 from the germline V gene are LNHDA and SQIVND (reference sequence). The CDR3 sequence is 18 residues long.

This chain links TRBV18 with TRBJ1-6; the D gene is possibly TRBD1 (6 bases). The V end lost 3 bases, the J end lost 9 bases, and 21 bases lay between the germline ends. Germline values: CDR1 KGHSH, CDR2 LQKENI. The CDR3 loop spans 17 amino acids. CDR3 nucleotides: TGTGCCAGCTCACCTCCAAACAGGGATGGACGGGGTTCACCCCTCCACTTT. Protein: CASSPPNRDGRGSPLHF.

This chain joins TRBV7-2 and TRBJ1-2; 10 bases are a match to TRBD1. This CDR3 is built from 15 residues. V was clipped by 0 bases and J by 7 bases; unmatched bases: 5. The V gene's germline CDR1 is SGHTA and CDR2 FQGNSA. CDR3 region: CASSLAPGQGSGYTF. The CDR3 bases are TGTGCCAGCAGCTTAGCCCCGGGACAGGGGTCTGGCTACACCTTC.

The chain links TRBV20-1 to TRBJ2-7, with 8 bases lining up with TRBD1. This CDR3 has 11 amino acids. CDR1 and CDR2 (germline): DFQATT, SNEGSKA (reference sequence). J lost 11 bases, V lost 6 bases, and 9 bases had no gene match. In DNA, the CDR3 is TGCAGTGCCGGGACAGGCAGAATGGAGTACTTC. The encoded protein is CSAGTGRMEYF.

This clone was observed once. The J gene is TRBJ1-6, the V gene TRBV27; TRBD1 aligns across 7 bases. Per the germline V gene, CDR1 is MNHEY and CDR2 is SMNVEV (reference sequence). The V gene end was trimmed by 4 bases and the J gene end by 6 bases; junction bases not matched to a gene: 3. The CDR3 length is 14 residues. DNA of the CDR3: TGTGCCAGCAGTTCCCCAGGGGGTAATTCACCCCTCCACTTT. It translates to CASSSPGGNSPLHF.

This clone was counted between two and nine times. This sequence joins TRBV2 and TRBJ1-4, with a possible D match to TRBD1 (6 bases). Deletions cut 4 bases from V and 4 bases from J, with 13 bases between. The CDR3 is 15 residues long. Germline V gene sequence: CDR1 SNHLY, CDR2 FYNNEI. The CDR3 reads CASSGSTGYNEKLFF. The DNA for the CDR3 is TGTGCCAGCAGTGGATCGACAGGCTATAATGAAAAACTGTTTTTT.

The chain couples TRBV6-1 to TRBJ2-7; 9 positions match TRBD1. Losses at the gene ends were 5 bases for V and 2 bases for J; bases not matched to a gene: 1. Germline V CDR1 and CDR2: MNHNS, SASEGT. CDR3 size: 13 residues. Here the CDR3 DNA reads TGTGCCAGCAGTCGGGACAGGGCCTACGAGCAGTACTTC. Translating gives CASSRDRAYEQYF.

J is TRBJ2-2 and V is TRBV18; D is unclear. The germline V and J ends were trimmed by 6 bases and 0 bases, with 8 bases remaining between them. CDR1 and CDR2 from the germline V gene are KGHSH and LQKENI. The CDR3 has 14 amino acids. The DNA for the CDR3 is TGTGCCAGCTCCCCCGCCCCGAACACCGGGGAGCTGTTTTTT. Translation gives CASSPAPNTGELFF.

The rearrangement joins TRBV19 to TRBJ1-5, with D perhaps TRBD1 (5 bases). The CDR3 runs to 15 residues. Trimming shortened V by 4 bases and J by 0 bases, and 10 bases separated the two germline ends. The germline CDR1 and CDR2 sequences are LNHDA and SQIVND (reference sequence). The CDR3 protein is CASSRPQGSNQPQHF. DNA for the CDR3: TGTGCCAGTAGTAGGCCTCAGGGTAGCAATCAGCCCCAGCATTTT.

The J gene is TRBJ2-7, the V gene TRBV28; 7 nucleotides match TRBD1. This CDR3 is 14 amino acids long. The J segment lost 2 bases and the V segment lost 2 bases, leaving 3 bases of the junction unmatched. Germline lookup yields CDR1 MDHEN and CDR2 SYDVKM. The CDR3 protein is CASSLRTGTYEQYF. The CDR3 DNA reads TGTGCCAGCAGTTTACGGACAGGAACCTACGAGCAGTACTTC.

This chain uses TRBV14 with TRBJ2-7; D unresolved. From germline, CDR1 is SGHDN and CDR2 FVKESK. The CDR3 length is 15 residues. Trimming removed 0 bases at V and 3 bases at J, with 12 bases between. This chain's CDR3 is CASSQDQVWGYEQYF. The DNA for the CDR3 is TGTGCCAGCAGCCAAGATCAGGTCTGGGGCTACGAGCAGTACTTC.

The J gene is TRBJ1-3, the V gene TRBV5-6; 8 bases are a match to TRBD1. This CDR3 has 15 residues. The V and J ends lost 4 bases and 3 bases, in that order; junction bases with no gene match: 6. CDR1 and CDR2 (germline): SGHDT, YYEEEE. The CDR3: CASSANRGGGNTIYF. DNA of the CDR3: TGTGCCAGCAGCGCGAACAGGGGGGGTGGAAACACCATATATTTT.

This chain uses TRBV5-5 with TRBJ2-7; TRBD1 matches 9 bases. V shed 4 bases and J 0 bases; nucleotides not matched to a gene: 5. From germline, CDR1 is SGHKS and CDR2 YYEKEE (reference sequence). The CDR3 has 15 amino acids. The CDR3: CASSPGQGRSYEQYV. In DNA, the CDR3 is TGTGCCAGCAGCCCGGGACAGGGACGCTCCTACGAGCAGTACGTC.

The J gene is TRBJ2-1, the V gene TRBV19; D might be TRBD2 (5 bases). The CDR3 sequence is 15 residues long. V was trimmed by 2 bases and J by 0 bases, leaving 8 bases between them. Germline V gene sequence: CDR1 LNHDA, CDR2 SQIVND (reference sequence). The CDR3 spells CASSISGSSYNEQFF. CDR3 nucleotide sequence: TGTGCCAGTAGTATAAGCGGCAGCTCCTACAATGAGCAGTTCTTC.

The rearrangement uses TRBV9 and TRBJ2-1; tentative D call: TRBD2 (6 bases). Germline V gene sequence: CDR1 SGDLS, CDR2 YYNGEE. The CDR3 totals 14 residues. Between the trimmed V and J ends, which lost 2 bases and 8 bases, there was a span of 14 bases. The CDR3 reads CASSVRRERDEQFF. The DNA of the CDR3 is TGTGCCAGCAGCGTGCGACGGGAGAGGGATGAGCAGTTCTTC.

This chain connects TRBV11-3 to TRBJ1-5; a weak D match, TRBD1 (5 bases). This CDR3 is 13 amino acids long. The V gene lost 5 bases and the J gene lost 3 bases, with 8 bases spanning the gap. Germline V gene sequence: CDR1 SGHNT, CDR2 YENEEA. CDR3 in amino acids: CASSRDLNQPQHF. CDR3 in DNA: TGTGCCAGCAGCCGGGACCTCAATCAGCCCCAGCATTTT.

CDR3 sequence (DNA): TGTGCCAGCCAGGCAGGGGAAAGCAATCAGCCCCAGCATTTT. It translates to CASQAGESNQPQHF. This chain joins TRBV7-8 and TRBJ1-5; the D gene is possibly TRBD1 (6 bases). V lost 8 bases to trimming and J lost 1 base, with 12 bases between them. From germline, CDR1 is SGHVS and CDR2 FQNEAQ. The CDR3 is made up of 14 amino acids.

This clone occurred a few times. The CDR3: CASSVGLDNTEAFF. CDR3 DNA: TGTGCCAGCAGCGTAGGGCTAGACAACACTGAAGCTTTCTTT. The chain couples TRBV9 to TRBJ1-1; D gene ambiguous. Germline assignment: CDR1 SGDLS and CDR2 YYNGEE. Deletions cut 0 bases from V and 2 bases from J, with 8 bases between. CDR3 size: 14 residues.

This chain joins TRBV6-1 and TRBJ1-4, with D possibly matching TRBD1 (6 bases). V gave up 6 bases and J gave up 5 bases, with 16 bases separating them. Germline V gene data show CDR1 as MNHNS and CDR2 as SASEGT. There are 15 residues in the CDR3. The CDR3 here is CASSNRDTKNEKLFF. The DNA for the CDR3 is TGTGCCAGCAGCAACCGGGACACCAAGAATGAAAAACTGTTTTTT.

CDR3 amino acids: CASSHLGQPYEQYF. The DNA of the CDR3 is TGTGCCAGCAGTCACCTCGGACAACCCTACGAGCAGTACTTC. The chain joins TRBV2 to TRBJ2-7; D possibly corresponds to TRBD1 (5 bases). Per the germline V gene, CDR1 is SNHLY and CDR2 is FYNNEI. V lost 5 bases and J 2 bases, leaving 13 bases between the germline ends. CDR3 length: 14 amino acids. Full variable domain (missing parts from reference TRBV2 and TRBJ2-7): EPEVTQTPSHQVTQMGQEVILRCVPISNHLYFYWYRQILGQKVEFLVSFYNNEISEKSEIFDDQFSVERPDGSNFTLKIRSTKLEDSAMYFCASSHLGQPYEQYFGPGTRLTVT.

On this clone itself: The same CDR3 can be traced to other DNA sequences in this sample. This chain links TRBV2 with TRBJ1-1; D is ambiguous. Germline CDR1 is SNHLY and CDR2 is FYNNEI. V lost 4 bases to trimming and J lost 0 bases, with 6 bases between them. The length of the CDR3 is 13 residues. The CDR3 DNA sequence: TGTGCCAGCAGTGTTGGATTGAACACTGAAGCTTTCTTT. Translating it yields CASSVGLNTEAFF.

This chain joins TRBV2 and TRBJ1-2; 7 positions match TRBD1. The CDR3 is made up of 12 amino acids. The germline V gene has CDR1 SNHLY and CDR2 FYNNEI. V trimming: 4 bases; J trimming: 7 bases; junction bases outside the gene matches: 3. The CDR3 coding sequence is TGTGCCAGCAGTGCGACAGGGTTTGGCTACACCTTC. Protein product: CASSATGFGYTF.

This chain joins TRBV2 and TRBJ2-6, with 7 bases that match TRBD1. Germline V CDR1 and CDR2: SNHLY, FYNNEI. The CDR3 loop spans 15 amino acids. Trimming took 7 bases from V and 0 from J; bases not matched to a gene: 3. CDR3 amino acids: CASIGQDSGANVLTF. In DNA, the CDR3 is TGTGCCAGCATCGGACAGGACTCTGGGGCCAACGTCCTGACTTTC.